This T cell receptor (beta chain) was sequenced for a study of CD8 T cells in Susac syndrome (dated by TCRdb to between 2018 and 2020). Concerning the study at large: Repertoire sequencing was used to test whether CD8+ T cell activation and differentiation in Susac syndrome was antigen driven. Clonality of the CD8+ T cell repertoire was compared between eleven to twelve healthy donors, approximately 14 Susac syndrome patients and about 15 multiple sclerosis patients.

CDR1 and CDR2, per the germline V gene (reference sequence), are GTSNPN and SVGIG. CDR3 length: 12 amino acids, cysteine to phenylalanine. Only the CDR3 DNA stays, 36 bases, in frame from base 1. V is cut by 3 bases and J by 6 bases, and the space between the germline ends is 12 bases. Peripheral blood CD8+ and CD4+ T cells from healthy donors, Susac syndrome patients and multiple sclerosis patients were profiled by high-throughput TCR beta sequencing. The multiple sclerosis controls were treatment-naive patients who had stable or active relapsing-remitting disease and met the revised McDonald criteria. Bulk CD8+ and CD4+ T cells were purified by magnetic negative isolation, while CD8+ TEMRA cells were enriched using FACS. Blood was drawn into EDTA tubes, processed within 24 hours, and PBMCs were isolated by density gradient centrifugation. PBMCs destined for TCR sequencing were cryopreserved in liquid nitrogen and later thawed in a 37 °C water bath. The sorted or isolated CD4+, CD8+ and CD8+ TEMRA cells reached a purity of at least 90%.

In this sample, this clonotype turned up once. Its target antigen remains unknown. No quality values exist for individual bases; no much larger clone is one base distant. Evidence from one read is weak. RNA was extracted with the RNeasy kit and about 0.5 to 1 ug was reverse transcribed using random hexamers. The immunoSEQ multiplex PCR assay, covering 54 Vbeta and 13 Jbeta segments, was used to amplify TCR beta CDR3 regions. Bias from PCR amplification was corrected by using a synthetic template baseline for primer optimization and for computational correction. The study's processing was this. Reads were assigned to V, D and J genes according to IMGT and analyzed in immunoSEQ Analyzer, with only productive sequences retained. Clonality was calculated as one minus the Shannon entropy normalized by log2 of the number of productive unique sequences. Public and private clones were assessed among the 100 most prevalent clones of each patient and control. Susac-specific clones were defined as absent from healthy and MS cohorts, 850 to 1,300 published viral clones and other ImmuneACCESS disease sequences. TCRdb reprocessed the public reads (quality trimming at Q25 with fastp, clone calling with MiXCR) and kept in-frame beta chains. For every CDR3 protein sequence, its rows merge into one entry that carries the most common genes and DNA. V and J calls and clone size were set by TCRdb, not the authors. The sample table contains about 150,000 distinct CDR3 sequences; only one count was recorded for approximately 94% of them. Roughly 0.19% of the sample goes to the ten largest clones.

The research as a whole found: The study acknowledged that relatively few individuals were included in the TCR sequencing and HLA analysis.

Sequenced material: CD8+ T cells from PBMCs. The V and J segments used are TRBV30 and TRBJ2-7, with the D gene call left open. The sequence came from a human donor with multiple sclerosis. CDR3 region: CAWRLPGSEQYF. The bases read TGTGCCTGGAGGCTTCCGGGCTCCGAGCAGTACTTC. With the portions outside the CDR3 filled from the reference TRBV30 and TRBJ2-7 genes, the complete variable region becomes SQTIHQWPATLVQPVGSPLSLECTVEGTSNPNLYWYRQAAGRGLQLLFYSVGIGQISSEVPQNLSASRPQDRQFILSSKKLLLSDSGFYLCAWRLPGSEQYFGPGTRLTVT.